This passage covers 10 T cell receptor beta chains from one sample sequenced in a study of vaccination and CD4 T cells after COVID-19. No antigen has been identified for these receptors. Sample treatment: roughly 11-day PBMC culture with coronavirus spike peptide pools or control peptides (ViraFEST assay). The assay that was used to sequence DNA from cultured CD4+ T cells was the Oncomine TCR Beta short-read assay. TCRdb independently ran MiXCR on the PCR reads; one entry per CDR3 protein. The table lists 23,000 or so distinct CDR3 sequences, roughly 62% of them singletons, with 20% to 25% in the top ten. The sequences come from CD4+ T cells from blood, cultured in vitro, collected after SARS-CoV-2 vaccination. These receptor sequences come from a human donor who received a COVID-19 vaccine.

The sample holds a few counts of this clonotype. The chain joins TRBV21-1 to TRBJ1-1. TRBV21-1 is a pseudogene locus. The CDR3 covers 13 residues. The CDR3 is CASSKTENTEAFF. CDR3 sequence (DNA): TGTGCCAGCAGCAAAACAGAGAACACTGAAGCTTTCTTT.

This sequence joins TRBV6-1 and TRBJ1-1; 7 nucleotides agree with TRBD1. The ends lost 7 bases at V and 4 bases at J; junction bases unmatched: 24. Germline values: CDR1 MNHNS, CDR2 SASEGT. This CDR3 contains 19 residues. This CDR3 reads CASNPGAGGIVGMSTEAFF. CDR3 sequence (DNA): TGTGCCAGCAACCCCGGGGCAGGGGGAATCGTGGGGATGAGCACTGAAGCTTTCTTT.

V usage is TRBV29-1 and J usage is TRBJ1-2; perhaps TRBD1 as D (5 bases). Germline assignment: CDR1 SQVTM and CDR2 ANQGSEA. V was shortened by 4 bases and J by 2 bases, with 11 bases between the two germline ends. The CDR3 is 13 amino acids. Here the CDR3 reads CSVARGPNYGYTF. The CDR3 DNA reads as TGCAGCGTTGCCCGGGGACCAAACTATGGCTACACCTTC.

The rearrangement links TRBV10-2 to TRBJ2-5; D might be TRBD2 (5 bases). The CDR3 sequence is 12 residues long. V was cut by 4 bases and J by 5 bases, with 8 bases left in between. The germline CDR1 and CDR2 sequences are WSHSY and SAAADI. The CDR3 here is CASSASLETQYF. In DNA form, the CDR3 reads TGCGCCAGCAGTGCTAGCTTGGAGACCCAGTACTTC.

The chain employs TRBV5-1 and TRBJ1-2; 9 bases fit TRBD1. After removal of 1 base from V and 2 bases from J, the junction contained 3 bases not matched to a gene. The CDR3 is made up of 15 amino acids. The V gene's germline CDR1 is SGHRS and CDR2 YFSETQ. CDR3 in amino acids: CASSLPDRGNYGYTF. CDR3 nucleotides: TGCGCCAGCAGCTTGCCGGACAGGGGAAACTATGGCTACACCTTC.

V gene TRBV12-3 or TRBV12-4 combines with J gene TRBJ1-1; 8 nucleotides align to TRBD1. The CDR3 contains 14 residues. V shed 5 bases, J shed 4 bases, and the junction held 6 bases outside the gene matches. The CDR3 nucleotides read TGTGCCAGCAGTCGTAGCACAGGGGGCACTGAAGCTTTCTTT. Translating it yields CASSRSTGGTEAFF.

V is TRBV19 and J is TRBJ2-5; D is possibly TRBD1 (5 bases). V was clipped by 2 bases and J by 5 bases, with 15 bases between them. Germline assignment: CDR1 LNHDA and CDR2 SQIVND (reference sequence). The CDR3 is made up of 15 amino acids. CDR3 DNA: TGTGCCAGTAGTATAATCCAGGGCTCAGGGGAGACCCAGTACTTC. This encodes CASSIIQGSGETQYF.

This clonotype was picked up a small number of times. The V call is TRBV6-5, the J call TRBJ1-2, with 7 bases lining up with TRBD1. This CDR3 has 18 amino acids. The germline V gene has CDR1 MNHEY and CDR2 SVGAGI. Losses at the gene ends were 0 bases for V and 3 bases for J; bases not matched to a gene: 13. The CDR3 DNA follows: TGTGCCAGCAGTTACTCGATCGCTCCAAGACAGGGAGACTATGGCTACACCTTC. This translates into CASSYSIAPRQGDYGYTF.

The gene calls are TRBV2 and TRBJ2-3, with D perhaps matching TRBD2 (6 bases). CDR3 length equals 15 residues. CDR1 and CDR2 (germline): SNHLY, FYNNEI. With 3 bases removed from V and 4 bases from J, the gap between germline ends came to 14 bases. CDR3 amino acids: CASSDGAQRADTQYF. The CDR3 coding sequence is TGTGCCAGCAGTGATGGGGCCCAGCGGGCAGATACGCAGTATTTT.

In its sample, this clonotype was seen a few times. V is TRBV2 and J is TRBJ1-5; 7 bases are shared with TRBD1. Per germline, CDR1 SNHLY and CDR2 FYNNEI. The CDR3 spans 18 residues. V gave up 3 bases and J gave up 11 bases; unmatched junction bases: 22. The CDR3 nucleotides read TGTGCCAGCAGTGATGGCACCTCCGGGACAGATTCACTCTTGGCCCAGCATTTT. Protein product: CASSDGTSGTDSLLAQHF.